The entry that follows covers one T cell receptor (beta chain) sequence. The data belong to a study of human T cells and chemical hapten exposure. Looking at the study overall: The use of 2% DPC on approximately 2 cm by approximately 2 cm of upper inner arm skin constituted sensitization.

TCRdb recomputed calls from the RACE reads with MiXCR, one row per CDR3 protein. Here the sample spans 180,000 or so distinct CDR3 sequences, around 23% being singletons. As to time point: patch test 3, about 24 weeks after DPC sensitization. As for treatment: therapeutic diphenylcyclopropenone sensitization with weekly scalp DPC. V lost 6 bases, J lost 0 bases, and 15 bases lay in between. There are 15 residues in the CDR3. This clonotype was sampled from a woman aged 40-49 years with alopecia areata. Some clones in this sample may be carry-over from other donors' samples. This chain uses TRBV12-3 or TRBV12-4 with TRBJ2-7; the D gene is possibly TRBD2 (7 bases). Sequenced here: whole blood, sampled in connection with sensitization to the hapten diphenylcyclopropenone (DPC). The CDR3 reads CASSSPGGNSYEQYF. For the CDR3, the DNA is TGTGCCAGCAGCTCCCCGGGGGGCAACTCCTACGAGCAGTACTTC.